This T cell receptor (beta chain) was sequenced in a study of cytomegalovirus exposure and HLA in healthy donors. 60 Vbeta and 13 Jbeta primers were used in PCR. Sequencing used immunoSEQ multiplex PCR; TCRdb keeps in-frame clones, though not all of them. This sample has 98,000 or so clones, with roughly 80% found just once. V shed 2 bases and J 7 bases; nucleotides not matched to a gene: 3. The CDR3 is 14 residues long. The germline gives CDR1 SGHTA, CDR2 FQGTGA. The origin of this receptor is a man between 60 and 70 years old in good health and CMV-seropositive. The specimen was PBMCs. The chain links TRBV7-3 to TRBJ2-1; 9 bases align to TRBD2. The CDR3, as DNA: TGTGCCAGCAGCTTAGCGGGGGGGACGAATGAGCAGTTCTTC. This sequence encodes CASSLAGGTNEQFF.